This TCR beta chain was observed in a study of radiation and T cells in renal cell carcinoma (dated by TCRdb to 2018 to 2020). Some background on the complete study: In total, 50 to 60 samples underwent TCR beta sequencing: 25 or so tumors plus 27 peripheral blood samples. Across all 50 or so samples, 4,016,671 unique CDR3 nucleotide sequences, encoding 2,658,974 unique CDR3 amino acid sequences, were identified. The final blood draw was performed at 4 weeks after radiation, at the same time as nephrectomy.

Regarding this clone: Its antigen is not yet known. No quality values exist for individual bases; no much larger clone is one base distant.

Following the manufacturer's recommendations, the immunoSEQ kit was used to generate TCR beta libraries from genomic DNA. For library preparation, a first multiplex PCR was performed with proprietary primers, followed by a second PCR in which unique barcodes were added, and bead cleanups were performed after each round. Each sample batch included a kit-provided positive control reaction and a negative control reaction. The final libraries were assessed on an Agilent 4200 TapeStation D1000 ScreenTape, pooled by volume, and quantified by qPCR. An Illumina NextSeq500 fitted with a MidOutput 150-cycle cartridge performed the sequencing, running 156 Read1 cycles and 15 Index1 cycles with the kit's custom primers. The pooled library was loaded at approximately 0.96 pM, and about 20% PhiX control was spiked in. Processing in the source paper ran as follows. Vendor-processed data were analyzed in R, and a clonotype was defined as all T cells sharing the same CDR3 nucleotide sequence. For clone abundance analyses, frequencies were normalized to the 10,000 most abundant clones per sample. Public T cell clones, which averaged fewer than five per sample, were removed prior to analysis. An abundance difference of at least 32-fold between compartments was the criterion for calling clonotypes tumor-enriched or baseline blood-enriched. A beta-binomial differential abundance model was used to identify clonotypes that were expanded or contracted between blood time points. Tumor-blood repertoire similarity was measured with the Baroni-Urbani and Buser coefficient, and groups were compared using two-tailed Wilcoxon tests in R. Entries here come from immuneACCESS through TCRdb and include only in-frame sequences with V and J called. Some clones fail to appear in such tables; in the studies checked, an unresolved V gene covers under half of the shortfall, and the cause of the remainder is unknown. V and J calls plus clone size are reproduced from that table; the DNA served to infer D and trimming. Present in this sample are fewer than 200,000 clones, 88% of which were seen just once. Clones ranked in the top ten supply approximately 10% of the sample.

The paper as a whole reports these results and caveats: With a single-armed trial design, the study had no way to address how radiation dose or scheduling affects the TCR repertoire. Blood repertoire dynamics were not followed beyond 4 weeks after treatment. In blood, the top tumor clonotypes increased from baseline to 2 weeks after radiation and then shrank by 4 weeks, which suggests a temporary expansion of tumor-resident clones. Because pretreatment tumor biopsies were not available, the baseline intratumoral presence of clonotypes could not be determined.

Interpreted using the paper, the time point label stands for: blood 4 weeks post-SBRT, at nephrectomy. What this sample's treatment or condition label stands for: 15 Gy SBRT to primary tumor, nephrectomy 4 weeks later. The samples were drawn from a clinical trial, where primary renal cell carcinomas were treated with 15 Gy of stereotactic body radiation therapy and then removed by nephrectomy 4 weeks afterward. To follow tumor-enriched clonotypes, peripheral blood was collected serially from radiation-treated patients at baseline and again at 2 weeks and 4 weeks after SBRT. Every patient's renal cell carcinoma showed clear cell pathology. Genomic DNA for TCR sequencing was prepared using the QIAamp DNA Blood Mini Kit (Qiagen). Samples were included in the analyses only if all quality control checks were passed. Germline trimming amounts to 4 bases on V and 7 bases on J, with 8 as the count of junction bases outside the gene matches. Its CDR3 holds 15 amino acids, cysteine through phenylalanine. Solely the CDR3 DNA is kept, with 45 bases framed from the first base. CDR1 and CDR2, per the germline V gene (reference sequence), are SGHKS and YYEKEE.

The sequence links TRBV5-5 to TRBJ1-4; 9 middle bases align to TRBD1. The sample was blood, taken from a patient whose treatment included radiotherapy and nephrectomy. The receptor's source is a woman aged 50 to 60 with renal cell carcinoma. The CDR3 in this case is CASSVQGARREKLFF. The nucleotide sequence reads as follows: TGTGCCAGCAGCGTACAGGGGGCGCGTCGTGAAAAACTGTTTTTT.